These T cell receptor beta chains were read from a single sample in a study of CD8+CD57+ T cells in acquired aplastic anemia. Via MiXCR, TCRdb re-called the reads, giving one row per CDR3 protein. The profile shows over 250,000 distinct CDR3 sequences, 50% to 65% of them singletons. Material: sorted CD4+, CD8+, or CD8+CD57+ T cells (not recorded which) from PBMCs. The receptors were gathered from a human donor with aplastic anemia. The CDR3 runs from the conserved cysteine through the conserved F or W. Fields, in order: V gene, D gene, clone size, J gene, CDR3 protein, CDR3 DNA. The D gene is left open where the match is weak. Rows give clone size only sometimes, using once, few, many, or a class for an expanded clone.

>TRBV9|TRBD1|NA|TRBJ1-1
CASSLRQGLVEAFF
TGTGCCAGCAGCCTTCGACAGGGCTTGGTTGAAGCTTTCTTT
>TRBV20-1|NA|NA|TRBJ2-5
CSARRYQETQYF
TGCAGTGCTAGGCGGTACCAAGAGACCCAGTACTTC
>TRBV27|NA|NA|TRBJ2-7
CASSSQEGESYEQYF
TGTGCCAGCAGTTCCCAGGAGGGGGAATCCTACGAGCAGTACTTC
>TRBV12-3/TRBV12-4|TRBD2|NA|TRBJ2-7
CASNTLAGVGHEQYF
TGTGCCAGCAACACGTTAGCGGGAGTCGGCCACGAGCAGTACTTC
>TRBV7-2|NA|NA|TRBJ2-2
CASSRARGGTGELFF
TGTGCCAGCAGCCGAGCCCGTGGTGGGACCGGGGAGCTGTTTTTT
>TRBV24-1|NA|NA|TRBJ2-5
CATSDPDPGEQETQYF
TGTGCCACCAGTGATCCCGACCCAGGGGAGCAAGAGACCCAGTACTTC
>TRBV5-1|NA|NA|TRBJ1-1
CASLSTMNTEAFF
TGCGCCAGCCTCTCTACCATGAACACTGAAGCTTTCTTT
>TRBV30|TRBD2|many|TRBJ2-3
CAWIILARRSDTQYF
TGTGCCTGGATCATACTAGCGAGGAGGTCAGATACGCAGTATTTT
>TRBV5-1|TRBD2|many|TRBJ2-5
CASSPHGSGGAKTQYF
TGCGCCAGCAGCCCCCACGGTAGCGGGGGGGCTAAGACCCAGTACTTC
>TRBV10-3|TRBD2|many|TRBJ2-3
CAISGLAGSTDTQYF
TGTGCCATCAGTGGATTAGCGGGGTCCACAGATACGCAGTATTTT